The 20 T cell receptor beta chains below were found in one sample sequenced in a study of early T cells in non-severe SARS-CoV-2 infection. TCRdb processed the 5' RACE reads anew with MiXCR; each CDR3 protein has one entry. The table has under 85,000 distinct CDR3 sequences, 9.5% seen once. The material sequenced was whole blood. All receptors derive from an adult who was a healthcare worker with PCR-confirmed SARS-CoV-2 infection or an uninfected control (not recorded which).

This clonotype was seen repeatedly, ten times or more. V gene TRBV6-6 combines with J gene TRBJ2-3, with 13 bases that match TRBD2. Germline lookup yields CDR1 MNHNY and CDR2 SVGAGI (reference sequence). This CDR3 has 17 amino acids. Trimming at V came to 4 bases and at J to 2 bases, leaving 6 bases not matched to a gene. CDR3 nucleotide sequence: TGTGCCAGCAGTTCAGGGACTAGCGGGATGGACACAGATACGCAGTATTTT. This gives the protein CASSSGTSGMDTDTQYF.

Many counts were recorded for this clonotype. The chain recombines TRBV2 with TRBJ2-1; 10 nucleotides line up with TRBD2. CDR3 size: 14 residues. The germline V gene encodes CDR1 SNHLY and CDR2 FYNNEI. V was clipped by 7 bases and J by 9 bases; unmatched bases: 9. The CDR3 here is CASILLAGDGEQFF. The CDR3 region has the DNA TGTGCCAGCATCCTTCTAGCGGGGGATGGTGAGCAGTTCTTC.

V and J are TRBV13 and TRBJ2-5, with 7 bases identical to TRBD2. V shed 2 bases and J 3 bases; nucleotides not matched to a gene: 15. The CDR3 extends over 18 amino acids. CDR1 is PRHDT, CDR2 FYEKMQ, per germline (reference sequence). The CDR3 DNA follows: TGTGCCAGCAGCTTAAACCCCACCGGAGTAGCGGGCAAAGAGACCCAGTACTTC. Amino acids: CASSLNPTGVAGKETQYF.

This chain joins TRBV7-3 and TRBJ2-2; D might be TRBD1 (6 bases). CDR1 is SGHTA and CDR2 is FQGTGA in the germline V gene. The CDR3 extends over 13 amino acids. V lost 6 bases and J lost 2, with 7 bases in between. CDR3: CASRGANTGELFF. CDR3 DNA sequence: TGTGCCAGCAGGGGGGCAAACACCGGGGAGCTGTTTTTT.

This chain connects TRBV12-3 or TRBV12-4 to TRBJ1-5; TRBD1 is a possible D gene (6 bases). The length of the CDR3 is 16 residues. Trimming removed 4 bases at V and 0 bases at J, with 13 bases between. CDR3 loop: CASSYTQGYSNQPQHF. The DNA for the CDR3 is TGTGCCAGCAGTTACACACAGGGTTATAGCAATCAGCCCCAGCATTTT.

The gene calls are TRBV9 and TRBJ1-2; a possible D gene is TRBD1 (6 bases). This CDR3 contains 14 residues. Trimming removed 4 bases from V and 1 base from J, with 11 bases in between. Germline-derived CDR1 and CDR2 are SGDLS and YYNGEE. The CDR3 loop is CASSPTGNNYGYTF. The DNA for the CDR3 is TGTGCCAGCAGCCCGACAGGAAATAACTATGGCTACACCTTC.

This clonotype showed up many times. The chain uses TRBV12-3 or TRBV12-4 and TRBJ1-1, with 9 bases that match TRBD1. CDR3 size: 12 residues. V shed 8 bases and J 5 bases; nucleotides not matched to a gene: 3. The CDR3 DNA sequence: TGTGCCAGCCAAGACAGGGGGACTGAAGCTTTCTTT. Protein product: CASQDRGTEAFF.

This clonotype appeared many times. The rearrangement uses TRBV5-1 and TRBJ2-5; D may be TRBD1 (5 bases). Trimming removed 5 bases at V and 5 bases at J, with 10 bases between. CDR1 is SGHRS and CDR2 is YFSETQ in the germline V gene. The CDR3 totals 12 residues. CDR3 sequence reads: CASRDNDETQYF. In nucleotides, the CDR3 is TGCGCCAGCAGGGACAACGACGAGACCCAGTACTTC.

The gene calls are TRBV3-1 and TRBJ2-4, with D perhaps TRBD1 (5 bases). Germline V gives CDR1 LGHDT, CDR2 YNNKEL (reference sequence). This CDR3 region has 13 residues. The V gene lost 1 base and the J gene lost 8 bases, with 9 bases spanning the gap. As DNA, the CDR3 is TGTGCCAGCAGCCAAGCAGGGTGGTACATTCAGTACTTC. The encoded protein is CASSQAGWYIQYF.

This clonotype was observed many times. The chain is built from TRBV7-2 and TRBJ2-3, with 7 positions matching TRBD2. V was clipped by 5 bases and J by 6 bases; unmatched bases: 5. Germline V gene lookup returns CDR1 SGHTA and CDR2 FQGNSA. The CDR3 is 13 residues long. This CDR3 is CASSPGGVDTQYF. CDR3 DNA: TGTGCCAGCAGCCCGGGGGGAGTGGATACGCAGTATTTT. The whole variable domain, filled in from reference TRBV7-2 and TRBJ2-3, reads GAGVSQSPSNKVTEKGKDVELRCDPISGHTALYWYRQSLGQGLEFLIYFQGNSAPDKSGLPSDRFSAERTGGSVSTLTIQRTQQEDSAVYLCASSPGGVDTQYFGPGTRLTVL.

This clonotype was seen many times. The gene calls are TRBV11-3 and TRBJ2-1; D gene uncertain. Germline CDR1 reads SGHNT; CDR2 reads YENEEA. CDR3 size: 14 residues. Between the trimmed V and J ends, which lost 0 bases and 7 bases, there was a span of 10 bases. The CDR3 loop reads CASSLEEFSNEQFF. The CDR3 region has the DNA TGTGCCAGCAGCTTAGAAGAATTCAGTAATGAGCAGTTCTTC.

The V gene is TRBV20-1, the J gene TRBJ2-5, with D possibly TRBD2 on 5 matching bases. The germline CDR1 and CDR2 sequences are DFQATT and SNEGSKA (reference sequence). This CDR3 spans 12 amino acids. The germline V and J ends were trimmed by 6 bases and 4 bases, with 12 bases remaining between them. CDR3 residues: CSAPLAGETQYF. In DNA form, the CDR3 reads TGCAGTGCCCCCCTAGCAGGAGAGACCCAGTACTTC.

This clonotype was detected a few times. This sequence joins TRBV5-1 and TRBJ1-4, with D possibly being TRBD1 (5 bases). Germline V CDR1 and CDR2: SGHRS, YFSETQ. The CDR3 extends over 14 amino acids. The V end was cut by 3 bases, the J end by 6 bases, with 12 bases between. The CDR3 sequence: CASSSGSGDEKLFF. The CDR3 DNA reads as TGCGCCAGCAGCTCAGGGTCGGGAGATGAAAAACTGTTTTTT.

This clonotype has ten or more counts. This chain links TRBV6-2 or TRBV6-3 with TRBJ2-7, with 7 bases that match TRBD2. The junction had 8 bases not matched to a gene; V was cut back by 2 bases and J by 4 bases. The CDR3 has 15 amino acids. Germline CDR1 is MNHEY and CDR2 is SVGEGT. CDR3 amino acids: CASSYAGRITYEQYF. The CDR3, as DNA: TGTGCCAGCAGTTACGCCGGGAGGATAACATACGAGCAGTACTTC.

This clonotype was seen ten or more times. The genes are TRBV3-1 and TRBJ1-1; D remains unclear. CDR1 is LGHDT, CDR2 YNNKEL, per germline (reference sequence). The CDR3 runs 13 residues. Trimming took off 1 base at V and 6 bases at J, with 9 bases between the two ends. CDR3 region: CASSQGVHAEAFF. The CDR3 DNA reads TGTGCCAGCAGCCAAGGGGTGCACGCTGAAGCTTTCTTT.

As regards this clonotype: A read error may be the cause here, since a much bigger clone is one base away. The V and J genes are TRBV20-1 and TRBJ1-1, with 8 bases fitting TRBD1. Germline values: CDR1 DFQATT, CDR2 SNEGSKA (reference sequence). V gave up 2 bases and J gave up 8 bases; unmatched junction bases: 7. The CDR3 is made up of 13 amino acids. The CDR3 loop is CSARTGGRLEAFF. The CDR3 DNA follows: TGCAGTGCTAGAACAGGGGGAAGATTGGAAGCTTTCTTT.

This clonotype was detected many times. The chain links TRBV27 to TRBJ1-2; D may be TRBD1 (5 bases). This CDR3 has 13 amino acids. The ends were cut back, 4 bases at V and 7 bases at J, with 13 bases in the middle. Germline V gives CDR1 MNHEY, CDR2 SMNVEV (reference sequence). The CDR3 reads CASSSRDGRGYTF. The CDR3 DNA reads TGTGCCAGCAGTTCCCGGGACGGCCGTGGCTACACCTTC.

The gene calls are TRBV27 and TRBJ1-2; 7 bases are shared with TRBD1. The CDR3 length is 12 residues. V dropped 6 bases and J dropped 4; count of bases not matched to a gene: 2. Germline V gene data show CDR1 as MNHEY and CDR2 as SMNVEV (reference sequence). This CDR3 reads CASRQGIYGYTF. For the CDR3, the DNA is TGTGCCAGCAGACAGGGGATCTATGGCTACACCTTC.

This clonotype has ten or more counts. The V gene is TRBV6-5, the J gene TRBJ2-7, with 7 positions matching TRBD1. V lost 2 bases and J lost 3; bases outside the gene matches: 10. Germline CDR1 is MNHEY and CDR2 is SVGAGI. The length of the CDR3 is 16 residues. The DNA for the CDR3 is TGTGCCAGCAGTTACCCCAAGGGACAGAGGGACTACGAGCAGTACTTC. Its translation: CASSYPKGQRDYEQYF.

Ten or more counts support this clonotype. The V call is TRBV12-3 or TRBV12-4, the J call TRBJ2-1; 7 bases are a match to TRBD1. The CDR3 spans 14 residues. V lost 6 bases and J lost 9; bases outside the gene matches: 11. CDR3 bases: TGTGCCAGCAGCCTAGGGGGCCTGGCGGGTGAGCAGTTCTTC. It is translated as CASSLGGLAGEQFF.